This section outlines one T cell receptor (beta chain) sequence together with its context. The treatment denotes: around 19 received Ad26.COV2.S at low or high dose, single or two shots; several received placebo; per-sample allocation not given. Repertoires come from day 63 after the first vaccine or placebo injection. Germline CDR1 is MNHEY and CDR2 is SVGAGI. V gave up 6 bases and J gave up 4 bases; unmatched junction bases: 6. The CDR3 has 15 residues. The sample comes from a study of Ad26.COV2.S vaccination and SARS-CoV-2 variants. Whole-study context: A participant enrolled in the COV1001 Ad26.COV2.S trial arm provided the sample.

The repertoire was sequenced with immunoSEQ multiplex PCR; TCRdb's copy has only in-frame clones and lacks some. The sample includes 200,000 to 300,000 clones, around nine tenths seen only once; the top ten take roughly 3%. The chain joins TRBV6-5 to TRBJ2-6, with TRBD1 identical over 7 bases. The TCR originated in a person between 18 and 60 years old who received the Ad26.COV2.S COVID-19 vaccine or a placebo. Specimen: peripheral blood, collected in a trial of Ad26.COV2.S vaccine versus placebo. CDR3 in amino acids: CASRQQGWGANVLTF. The CDR3 DNA follows: TGTGCCAGCAGGCAACAGGGGTGGGGGGCCAACGTCCTGACTTTC.